Each of the 13 T cell receptor beta chains below was sequenced from the same sample in a study of cytomegalovirus exposure and HLA in healthy donors. PCR primers comprised 60 Vbeta and 13 Jbeta primers. The data were produced by immunoSEQ multiplex PCR, yet TCRdb's version contains in-frame clones alone and is incomplete. The sample has approximately 92,000 clones, approximately 80% seen once. Sequenced sample: PBMCs. The receptor set was obtained from a woman in her seventies in good health and CMV-seropositive.

The chain carries TRBV7-8 and TRBJ2-2, with 10 bases matching TRBD2. J lost 6 bases, V lost 3 bases, and 13 bases had no gene match. CDR1 is SGHVS, CDR2 FQNEAQ, per germline. CDR3 length equals 18 residues. CDR3 nucleotides: TGTGCCAGCAGCTTGAGACTCTCTAGCGGGAGAATTTCCGGGGAGCTGTTTTTT. Its protein product is CASSLRLSSGRISGELFF. The variable domain in full, completed from reference TRBV7-8 and TRBJ2-2, reads GAGVSQSPRYKVAKRGQDVALRCDPISGHVSLFWYQQALGQGPEFLTYFQNEAQLDKSGLPSDRFFAERPEGSVSTLKIQRTQQEDSAVYLCASSLRLSSGRISGELFFGEGSRLTVL.

CDR3 residues: CASSLLTGGSTEAFF. The DNA for the CDR3 is TGTGCCAGCAGCTTACTGACAGGGGGTAGCACTGAAGCTTTCTTT. The chain combines TRBV7-8 with TRBJ1-1; 9 bases fit TRBD1. The CDR3 covers 15 residues. After removal of 2 bases from V and 4 bases from J, the junction contained 5 bases not matched to a gene. CDR1 SGHVS and CDR2 FQNEAQ come from the germline V gene.

This clone was detected a few times. This chain links TRBV28 with TRBJ1-1; D gene uncertain. CDR1 MDHEN and CDR2 SYDVKM come from the germline V gene. The CDR3 sequence is 14 residues long. Trimming cost V 5 bases and J 0 bases, with 10 bases left between them. DNA for the CDR3: TGTGCCAGCAGTCTAACTCAAATGAACACTGAAGCTTTCTTT. It encodes CASSLTQMNTEAFF. Variable domain in full (rest from reference TRBV28 and TRBJ1-1): DVKVTQSSRYLVKRTGEKVFLECVQDMDHENMFWYRQDPGLGLRLIYFSYDVKMKEKGDIPEGYSVSREKKERFSLILESASTNQTSMYLCASSLTQMNTEAFFGQGTRLTVV.

This clone has more than one count but fewer than ten. V is TRBV6-1 and J is TRBJ2-2, with TRBD2 as a possible D gene (5 bases). CDR3 size: 16 residues. Trimming stripped 7 bases from V and 1 base from J, with 16 bases between. Germline-derived CDR1 and CDR2 are MNHNS and SASEGT. CDR3 sequence reads: CASTEFWAGNTGELFF. For the CDR3, the DNA is TGTGCCAGCACTGAGTTCTGGGCGGGGAACACCGGGGAGCTGTTTTTT.

The CDR3 DNA sequence: TGTGCCAGCAGCCGCTGGGGGCTAGCGGTGGAAGGGAACACCGGGGAGCTGTTTTTT. Its translation: CASSRWGLAVEGNTGELFF. The chain has TRBV11-3 and TRBJ2-2; tentative D call: TRBD2 (7 bases). The CDR3 covers 19 residues. Germline-derived CDR1 and CDR2 are SGHNT and YENEEA. V lost 5 bases to trimming and J lost 1 base, with 23 bases between them.

The chain joins TRBV5-1 to TRBJ2-1; a possible D gene is TRBD2 (5 bases). The length of the CDR3 is 12 residues. With 2 bases removed from V and 6 bases from J, the gap between germline ends came to 6 bases. Germline V gives CDR1 SGHRS, CDR2 YFSETQ. CDR3 sequence: CASSLLVNEQFF. CDR3 DNA: TGCGCCAGCAGCTTACTAGTCAATGAGCAGTTCTTC. Full variable domain (remainder filled in from reference TRBV5-1 and TRBJ2-1): KAGVTQTPRYLIKTRGQQVTLSCSPISGHRSVSWYQQTPGQGLQFLFEYFSETQRNKGNFPGRFSGRQFSNSRSEMNVSTLELGDSALYLCASSLLVNEQFFGPGTRLTVL.

The gene calls are TRBV27 and TRBJ2-3; 9 bases align to TRBD2. CDR3 size: 17 residues. From germline, CDR1 is MNHEY and CDR2 SMNVEV (reference sequence). Losses at the gene ends were 4 bases for V and 4 bases for J; bases not matched to a gene: 12. The CDR3, as DNA: TGTGCCAGCAGTTCTATAGCGGGAGAAAAAAGCGCAGATACGCAGTATTTT. This sequence encodes CASSSIAGEKSADTQYF.

The CDR3 sequence is CASGQGRVTGELFF. CDR3 nucleotides: TGTGCCAGCGGTCAGGGTCGGGTCACCGGGGAGCTGTTTTTT. V usage is TRBV9 and J usage is TRBJ2-2; possible D gene TRBD1, 5 bases. CDR3 length equals 14 residues. Germline assignment: CDR1 SGDLS and CDR2 YYNGEE. The V end was cut by 7 bases, the J end by 4 bases, with 14 bases between.

This chain joins TRBV7-2 and TRBJ1-2; 10 nucleotides align to TRBD1. The J segment lost 4 bases and the V segment lost 1 base, leaving 3 bases of the junction unmatched. In germline, CDR1 is SGHTA, CDR2 FQGNSA. The CDR3 covers 15 residues. The CDR3 region has the DNA TGTGCCAGCAGCTTAGTTGGGACAGGGGTCTATGGCTACACCTTC. It yields the protein CASSLVGTGVYGYTF. Full variable domain (missing parts from reference TRBV7-2 and TRBJ1-2): GAGVSQSPSNKVTEKGKDVELRCDPISGHTALYWYRQSLGQGLEFLIYFQGNSAPDKSGLPSDRFSAERTGGSVSTLTIQRTQQEDSAVYLCASSLVGTGVYGYTFGSGTRLTVV.

This chain joins TRBV15 and TRBJ2-5, with D perhaps TRBD1 (7 bases). Germline loops: CDR1 LNHNV, CDR2 YYDKDF (reference sequence). V gave up 2 bases and J gave up 5 bases, with 18 bases separating them. The CDR3 sequence is 16 residues long. Here the CDR3 DNA reads TGTGCCACCAGCAGACCAGGGGGGACAGAGGAGGAGACCCAGTACTTC. This sequence encodes CATSRPGGTEEETQYF.

This clone was seen a single time. The V gene is TRBV18, the J gene TRBJ1-3; 7 positions agree with TRBD1. From germline, CDR1 is KGHSH and CDR2 LQKENI. The trim removed 6 bases at V and 1 base at J, leaving 3 bases unmatched. There are 14 residues in the CDR3. The CDR3 sequence: CASSPTGSGNTIYF. In nucleotides, the CDR3 is TGTGCCAGCTCCCCGACAGGGTCTGGAAACACCATATATTTT.

V usage is TRBV9 and J usage is TRBJ2-6; 11 bases align to TRBD1. The CDR3 runs to 16 residues. CDR1 SGDLS and CDR2 YYNGEE come from the germline V gene. J gave up 4 bases and V 6 bases, and 6 bases lay outside the gene matches. This CDR3 reads CASTRTGGAGANVLTF. The DNA of the CDR3 is TGTGCCAGCACCCGGACAGGGGGCGCCGGGGCCAACGTCCTGACTTTC.

The chain is built from TRBV30 and TRBJ2-7; 7 nucleotides line up with TRBD1. Germline CDR1 and CDR2: GTSNPN and SVGIG (reference sequence). The junction had 3 bases not matched to a gene; V was cut back by 2 bases and J by 2 bases. The CDR3 contains 13 residues. CDR3 DNA sequence: TGTGCCTGGAGTTCGGGACAGACCTACGAGCAGTACTTC. Its translation is CAWSSGQTYEQYF.